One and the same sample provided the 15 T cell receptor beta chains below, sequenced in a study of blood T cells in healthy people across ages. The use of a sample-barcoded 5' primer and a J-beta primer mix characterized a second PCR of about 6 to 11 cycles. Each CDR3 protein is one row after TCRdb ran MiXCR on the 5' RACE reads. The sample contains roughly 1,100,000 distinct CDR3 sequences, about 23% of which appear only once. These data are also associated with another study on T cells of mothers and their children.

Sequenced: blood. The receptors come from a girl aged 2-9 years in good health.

The CDR3 DNA follows: TGTGCCAGCAGCCCGAAACCCGGGACTAGCGGGAGGAATGAGCAGTTCTTC. Amino acid sequence: CASSPKPGTSGRNEQFF. This chain joins TRBV7-9 and TRBJ2-1; 15 bases are a match to TRBD2. J lost 7 bases, V lost 5 bases, and 9 bases had no gene match. The CDR3 runs 17 residues. CDR1 and CDR2 (germline): SEHNR, FQNEAQ (reference sequence).

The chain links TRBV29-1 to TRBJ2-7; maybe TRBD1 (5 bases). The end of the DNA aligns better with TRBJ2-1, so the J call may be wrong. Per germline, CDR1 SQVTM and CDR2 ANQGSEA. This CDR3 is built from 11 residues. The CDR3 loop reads CSVEGPGEQFF. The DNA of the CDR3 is TGCAGCGTTGAAGGTCCAGGGGAGCAGTTCTTC.

CDR3 amino acids: CSARSGGNGEQYF. Here the CDR3 DNA reads TGCAGTGCTAGATCAGGGGGAAATGGCGAGCAGTACTTC. V gene TRBV20-1 combines with J gene TRBJ2-7; 7 bases line up with TRBD1. Looked up from germline, CDR1 is DFQATT and CDR2 is SNEGSKA (reference sequence). V lost 2 bases and J lost 6; bases outside the gene matches: 7. This CDR3 region has 13 residues.

The CDR3 sequence is CSVEGGIAGGTDTQYF. CDR3 in DNA: TGCAGCGTTGAAGGGGGGATAGCGGGGGGCACAGATACGCAGTATTTT. V usage is TRBV29-1 and J usage is TRBJ2-3; 9 bases match TRBD2. Germline V gene lookup returns CDR1 SQVTM and CDR2 ANQGSEA. The junction had 6 bases not matched to a gene; V was cut back by 1 base and J by 1 base. The CDR3 extends over 16 amino acids.

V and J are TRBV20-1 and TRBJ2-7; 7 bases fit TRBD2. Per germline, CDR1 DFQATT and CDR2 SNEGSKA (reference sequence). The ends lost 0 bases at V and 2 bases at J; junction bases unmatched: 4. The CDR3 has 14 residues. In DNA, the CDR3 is TGCAGTGCTAGAGATGGGCTAGCGGCCTACGAGCAGTACTTC. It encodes CSARDGLAAYEQYF.

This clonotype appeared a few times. CDR3 sequence reads: CASNDERAQYF. The CDR3 nucleotides are TGTGCCAGCAATGATGAGAGAGCCCAGTACTTC. V and J are TRBV6-2 or TRBV6-3 and TRBJ2-1; no clear D. The J call may be faulty, since TRBJ2-5 better matches the DNA end. Germline CDR1 and CDR2: MNHEY and SVGEGT. The CDR3 consists of 11 residues.

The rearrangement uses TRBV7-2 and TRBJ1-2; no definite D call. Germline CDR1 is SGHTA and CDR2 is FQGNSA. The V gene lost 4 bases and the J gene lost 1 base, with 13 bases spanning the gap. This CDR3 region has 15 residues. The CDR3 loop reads CASSYGPSLNYGYTF. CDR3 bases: TGTGCCAGCAGCTACGGACCGTCCCTTAACTATGGCTACACCTTC. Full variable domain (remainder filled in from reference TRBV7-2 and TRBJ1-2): GAGVSQSPSNKVTEKGKDVELRCDPISGHTALYWYRQSLGQGLEFLIYFQGNSAPDKSGLPSDRFSAERTGGSVSTLTIQRTQQEDSAVYLCASSYGPSLNYGYTFGSGTRLTVV.

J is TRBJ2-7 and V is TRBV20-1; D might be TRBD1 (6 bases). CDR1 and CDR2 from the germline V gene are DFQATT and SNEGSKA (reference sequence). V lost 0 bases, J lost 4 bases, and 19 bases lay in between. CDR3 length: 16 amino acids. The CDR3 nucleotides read TGCAGTGCTAGAGATGCAGCGGCAGCTAGGGGGTACGAGCAGTACTTC. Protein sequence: CSARDAAAARGYEQYF.

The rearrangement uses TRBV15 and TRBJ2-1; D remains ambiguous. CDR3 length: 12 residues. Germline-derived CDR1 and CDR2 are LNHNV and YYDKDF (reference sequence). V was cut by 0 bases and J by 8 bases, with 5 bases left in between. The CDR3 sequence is CATSRDLDEQFF. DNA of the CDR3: TGTGCCACCAGCAGAGATCTCGATGAGCAGTTCTTC. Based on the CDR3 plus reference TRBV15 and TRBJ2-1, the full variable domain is DAMVIQNPRYQVTQFGKPVTLSCSQTLNHNVMYWYQQKSSQAPKLLFHYYDKDFNNEADTPDNFQSRRPNTSFCFLDIRSPGLGDTAMYLCATSRDLDEQFFGPGTRLTVL.

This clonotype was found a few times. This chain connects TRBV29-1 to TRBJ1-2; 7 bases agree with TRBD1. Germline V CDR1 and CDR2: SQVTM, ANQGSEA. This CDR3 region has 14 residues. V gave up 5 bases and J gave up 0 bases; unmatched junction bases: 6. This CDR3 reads CSVTGTETNYGYTF. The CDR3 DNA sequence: TGCAGCGTTACCGGGACAGAGACTAACTATGGCTACACCTTC.

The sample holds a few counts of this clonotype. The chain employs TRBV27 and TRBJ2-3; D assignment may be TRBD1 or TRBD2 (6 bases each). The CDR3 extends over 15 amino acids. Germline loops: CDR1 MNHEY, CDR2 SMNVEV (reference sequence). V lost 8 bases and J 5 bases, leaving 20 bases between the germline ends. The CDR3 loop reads CASQEGQTGGDTQYF. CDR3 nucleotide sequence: TGTGCCAGCCAGGAGGGACAAACCGGCGGAGATACGCAGTATTTT.

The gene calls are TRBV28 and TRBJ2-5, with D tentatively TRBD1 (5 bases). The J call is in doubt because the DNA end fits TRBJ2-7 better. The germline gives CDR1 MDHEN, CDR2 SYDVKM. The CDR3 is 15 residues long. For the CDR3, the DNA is TGTGCCAGCAGTCCCGCTAGACAGAGGACATACGAGCAGTACTTC. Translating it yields CASSPARQRTYEQYF.

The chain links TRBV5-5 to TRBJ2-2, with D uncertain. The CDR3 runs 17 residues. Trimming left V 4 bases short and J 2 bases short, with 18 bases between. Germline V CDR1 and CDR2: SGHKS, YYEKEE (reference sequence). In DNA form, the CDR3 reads TGTGCCAGCAGCATACTTTCTAGTTCCACCAACACCGGGGAGCTGTTTTTT. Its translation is CASSILSSSTNTGELFF.

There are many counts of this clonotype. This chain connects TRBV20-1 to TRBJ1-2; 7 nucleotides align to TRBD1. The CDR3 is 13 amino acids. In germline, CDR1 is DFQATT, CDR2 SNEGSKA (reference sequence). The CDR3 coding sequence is TGCAGCCTAAGCCGGGACAGTGACTATGGCTACACCTTC. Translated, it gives CSLSRDSDYGYTF.

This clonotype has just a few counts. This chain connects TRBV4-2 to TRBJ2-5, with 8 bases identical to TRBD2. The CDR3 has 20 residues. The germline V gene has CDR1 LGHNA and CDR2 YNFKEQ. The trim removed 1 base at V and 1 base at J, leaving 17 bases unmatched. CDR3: CASSQVEPSGGTLRQETQYF. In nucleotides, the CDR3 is TGTGCCAGCAGCCAAGTGGAACCCAGCGGGGGTACTCTTCGCCAAGAGACCCAGTACTTC.